The present T cell receptor (beta chain) was sequenced within a study of OX40 agonist ivuxolimab in advanced cancers. The overall study: The patients' treatment was ivuxolimab, an agonistic anti-OX40 (CD134) antibody. General study points: Doses of 0.1 to 3.0 mg/kg were accompanied by clonal expansion of CD4+ and CD8+ blood T cells by week 6.

This clone was seen once. The antigen is not known. Libraries were prepared by immunoSEQ multiplex PCR; TCRdb keeps only in-frame clonotypes and omits some of them. The data hold 100,000 or so clones, with more than 75% observed a single time. This TCR came from an adult with an advanced solid tumor such as melanoma, head and neck, liver or kidney cancer. The specimen comprised CD4+ or CD8+ T cells sorted from blood, sampled in a trial of the OX40 agonist ivuxolimab.

In DNA form, the CDR3 reads TGTGCCAGCAGCTTGCGGTTTTCGGAGACCCAGTACTTC. Protein sequence: CASSLRFSETQYF. The chain couples TRBV5-6 to TRBJ2-5; D is ambiguous. This CDR3 has 13 residues. Trimming left V 1 base short and J 5 bases short, with 9 bases between. Germline V gene lookup returns CDR1 SGHDT and CDR2 YYEEEE.